This is a list of T cell receptor beta chains from one sample in a study of beta chain features in type 1 diabetes. Clones were read by immunoSEQ multiplex PCR, and TCRdb kept only the in-frame ones, dropping some. The sample has under 400,000 clones, roughly 12% seen once. The sequencing input was naive CD4+ T cells from blood. These TCRs come from a man between 18 and 29 years old in good health. Both conserved end residues are part of each CDR3. A D gene is named only where the DNA matches it firmly. Clone size is stated in some rows and not others, as once, few, many or a class when expanded.

v_call	j_call	clone_size	d_call	cdr3_nt	cdr3_aa
TRBV11-2	TRBJ2-5	.	.	TGTGCCAGCAGCTTAGGGAGCCAAGAGACCCAGTACTTC	CASSLGSQETQYF
TRBV7-2	TRBJ2-7	.	.	TGTGCCAGCAGCTTAGTGCGCTACGAGCAGTACTTC	CASSLVRYEQYF
TRBV14	TRBJ2-6	few	.	TGTGCCAGCAGCCAAGATATCGGTGGGGCCAACGTCCTGACTTTC	CASSQDIGGANVLTF
TRBV6-6	TRBJ1-5	.	TRBD1	TGTGCCAGCAGCCTCGACAGGGCCTCTCGACAGCCCCAGCATTTT	CASSLDRASRQPQHF
TRBV18	TRBJ1-5	few	TRBD1	TGTGCCAGCTCACCCGACAGGGAGAAGCCCCAGCATTTT	CASSPDREKPQHF
TRBV30	TRBJ1-5	.	.	TGTGCCTGGAGTCTCTCAGGGAACCAGCCCCAGCATTTT	CAWSLSGNQPQHF
TRBV18	TRBJ1-1	.	.	TGTGCCAGCTCAACAGGGAACACTGAAGCTTTCTTT	CASSTGNTEAFF
TRBV7-9	TRBJ1-5	.	.	TGTGCCAGCAGCCCTCGTGGGGAGGTCCCCAATCAGCCCCAGCATTTT	CASSPRGEVPNQPQHF
TRBV7-9	TRBJ1-6	.	.	TGTGCCAGCAGCTTACAACGGTCGAGTTCACCCCTCCACTTT	CASSLQRSSSPLHF
TRBV7-2	TRBJ2-5	.	.	TGTGCCAGCAGCGTCTCAGGGCCGCAAGAGACCCAGTACTTC	CASSVSGPQETQYF
TRBV28	TRBJ2-5	.	TRBD2	TGTGCCAGCAGGGACCAGCGGGAGCTGAGGGAGACCCAGTACTTC	CASRDQRELRETQYF
TRBV7-2	TRBJ2-5	few	TRBD2	TGTGCCAGCAGCTTAGTTTGGACTAGCAGAGAGACCCAGTACTTC	CASSLVWTSRETQYF
TRBV28	TRBJ2-7	.	TRBD1	TGTGCCAGCAGTTTATATCCCGAGGGCGGGACAGGTATTTACGAGCAGTACTTC	CASSLYPEGGTGIYEQYF
TRBV29-1	TRBJ2-5	.	.	TGCAGCGTTGTCCAACAGGACAACCCAGGGGAGACCCAGTACTTC	CSVVQQDNPGETQYF
TRBV30	TRBJ2-7	few	.	TGTGCCTGGGGTACAGGGTCCTACGAGCAGTACTTC	CAWGTGSYEQYF
TRBV27	TRBJ2-5	.	.	TGTGCCAGCAGTCCCGGGAAAGAGACCCAAGTCCTCTCCCAGTACTTC	CASSPGKETQVLSQYF
TRBV7-2	TRBJ2-3	.	.	TGTGCCAGCAGCCCCCTAGCCGGGCTCGATACGCAGTATTTT	CASSPLAGLDTQYF
TRBV9	TRBJ1-1	once	TRBD1	TGTGCCAGCAGCGCGAGATACTACAGGGGAGCCACTGAAGCTTTCTTT	CASSARYYRGATEAFF
TRBV30	TRBJ1-1	.	.	TGTGCCTGGACCAATTACACTGAAGCTTTCTTT	CAWTNYTEAFF
TRBV25-1	TRBJ2-1	.	.	TGTGCCAGCACCGCGGGGTCCTACAATGAGCAGTTCTTC	CASTAGSYNEQFF
TRBV11-3	TRBJ2-5	.	TRBD1	TGTGCCAGCAGCCCTCCGGGACAGGGCAAAGAGACCCAGTACTTC	CASSPPGQGKETQYF
TRBV9	TRBJ2-1	.	TRBD2	TGTGCCAGCAGCGTAGGAGGACTAGCGGGAACCTACAATGAGCAGTTCTTC	CASSVGGLAGTYNEQFF
TRBV5-1	TRBJ2-1	.	TRBD2	TGCGCCAGCAGCTTGGGCGGGGGGACCCACAATGAGCAGTTCTTC	CASSLGGGTHNEQFF
TRBV29-1	TRBJ2-2	.	TRBD2	TGCAGCGTTGGGAGCGGGGGCCTAATAGGGAACACCGGGGAGCTGTTTTTT	CSVGSGGLIGNTGELFF
TRBV5-6	TRBJ2-1	few	TRBD2	TGTGCCAGCAGCTGGGGGACCGGGACTAGCGGGAATGAGCAGTTCTTC	CASSWGTGTSGNEQFF
TRBV4-2	TRBJ2-3	.	TRBD2	TGTGCCAGCAGCCAAGTGAAACTAGCGGATTTCACAGATACGCAGTATTTT	CASSQVKLADFTDTQYF
TRBV7-3	TRBJ2-1	few	TRBD1	TGTGCCAGCAGCCCCTACGCCGGACAGGGAAGAAGGCAGTTCTTC	CASSPYAGQGRRQFF
TRBV10-3	TRBJ1-1	.	TRBD1	TGTGCCATCAGGGCCACAGGGGACACTGAAGCTTTCTTT	CAIRATGDTEAFF
TRBV7-3	TRBJ2-1	few	TRBD1	TGTGCCAGCAGCCCGGGACAGTACAATGAGCAGTTCTTC	CASSPGQYNEQFF
TRBV20-1	TRBJ1-2	few	.	TGCTCATGGGGGGGTAACTATGGCTACACCTTC	CSWGGNYGYTF
TRBV19	TRBJ2-2	.	TRBD1	TGTGCCAGTGCGGGGACAGGGAACACCGGGGAGCTGTTTTTT	CASAGTGNTGELFF
TRBV4-1	TRBJ2-3	few	TRBD1	TGCGCCAGCAGCTCACACTCGCAGGGGGCAGATACGCAGTATTTT	CASSSHSQGADTQYF
TRBV5-4	TRBJ1-1	few	.	TGTGCCAGCAGCTTGGCCCCACTTGACACTGAAGCTTTCTTT	CASSLAPLDTEAFF
TRBV28	TRBJ2-3	few	TRBD2	TGTGCCAGCAGTTTACAATCAGGGTTAGCGGGAGTCACAGATACGCAGTATTTT	CASSLQSGLAGVTDTQYF
TRBV7-3	TRBJ2-7	.	TRBD1	TGTGCCAGCAGCGGACACAGGGGGCCCAGCTCCTACGAGCAGTACTTC	CASSGHRGPSSYEQYF
TRBV7-3	TRBJ2-2	few	.	TGTGCCAGCAGCTTCGGGGGAGCGAACACCGGGGAGCTGTTTTTT	CASSFGGANTGELFF
TRBV2	TRBJ2-3	few	TRBD2	TGTGCCAGCAGTGTTGGCGGGGGGATAGATACGCAGTATTTT	CASSVGGGIDTQYF
TRBV7-7	TRBJ2-1	few	TRBD2	TGTGCTAGCAGCCGGGGACTAGCGGGAGGGGTCAATGAGCAGTTCTTC	CASSRGLAGGVNEQFF
TRBV29-1	TRBJ2-7	.	TRBD2	TGCAGCGTAAAGACTAGCGGGAGTCTCTACGAGCAGTACTTC	CSVKTSGSLYEQYF
TRBV7-8	TRBJ1-2	.	.	TGTGCCAGCAGCCCCCTACTTAACCTTGCTCGGGGCTACACCTTC	CASSPLLNLARGYTF
TRBV7-3	TRBJ2-1	.	.	TGTGCCAGCAGCTTAACGAGGGACTCCTACAATGAGCAGTTCTTC	CASSLTRDSYNEQFF
TRBV30	TRBJ2-7	few	.	TGTGCCTGGGCCCGAGGGAGCTACGAGCAGTACTTC	CAWARGSYEQYF